Each of the 26 T cell receptor beta chains below was sequenced from the same sample in a study of blood T cell repertoires in COVID-19. The data were produced by immunoSEQ multiplex PCR, yet TCRdb's version contains in-frame clones alone and is incomplete. The sample has 45,000 to 50,000 clones, approximately 83% seen once. What was sequenced was peripheral blood. The receptor source for this set is a woman older than 75 with COVID-19, enrolled during active disease.

The gene calls are TRBV5-1 and TRBJ2-2; weak D call: TRBD1 (5 bases). From germline, CDR1 is SGHRS and CDR2 YFSETQ. This CDR3 has 17 residues. Trimming left V 6 bases short and J 0 bases short, with 18 bases between. CDR3 amino acids: CASTLGPGISNTGELFF. The CDR3 nucleotides read TGCGCCAGCACTTTGGGGCCGGGCATCTCGAACACCGGGGAGCTGTTTTTT.

The chain carries TRBV6-5 and TRBJ1-5; D is uncertain. Per germline, CDR1 MNHEY and CDR2 SVGAGI. The V end lost 0 bases, the J end lost 4 bases, and 13 bases lay between the germline ends. The CDR3 length is 16 residues. The CDR3 here is CASSYSSSPPNQPQHF. The DNA for the CDR3 is TGTGCCAGCAGTTACTCTTCCAGTCCCCCAAATCAGCCCCAGCATTTT.

This clone was counted once. This rearrangement joins TRBV2 to TRBJ1-1; 9 bases agree with TRBD1. The germline V gene has CDR1 SNHLY and CDR2 FYNNEI. The CDR3 totals 15 residues. Germline trimming cut 8 bases from V and 0 bases from J; bases unmatched to any gene: 7. The CDR3 here is CASLINRGLNTEAFF. CDR3 in DNA: TGTGCCAGCCTTATTAACAGGGGGCTGAACACTGAAGCTTTCTTT. The full variable domain, rest sourced from reference TRBV2 and TRBJ1-1, is EPEVTQTPSHQVTQMGQEVILRCVPISNHLYFYWYRQILGQKVEFLVSFYNNEISEKSEIFDDQFSVERPDGSNFTLKIRSTKLEDSAMYFCASLINRGLNTEAFFGQGTRLTVV.

The chain has TRBV7-9 and TRBJ2-2; D unclear. CDR1 and CDR2 from the germline V gene are SEHNR and FQNEAQ (reference sequence). The ends were cut back, 3 bases at V and 2 bases at J, with 7 bases in the middle. This CDR3 is 14 amino acids long. The CDR3 DNA follows: TGTGCCAGCAGCTTTTACATAAACACCGGGGAGCTGTTTTTT. It is translated as CASSFYINTGELFF.

The rearrangement joins TRBV11-3 to TRBJ2-3, with D perhaps TRBD2 (6 bases). The CDR3 is 15 residues long. Trimming cost V 1 base and J 5 bases, with 13 bases left between them. The germline V gene encodes CDR1 SGHNT and CDR2 YENEEA. The CDR3 DNA reads TGTGCCAGCAGCTTAGGGACTACCTTGAGAGATACGCAGTATTTT. Translated: CASSLGTTLRDTQYF.

As for this clone: An end of the junction does not agree with germline; a read error may underlie this. The chain combines TRBV28 with TRBJ2-1; 7 bases fit TRBD2. CDR1 and CDR2 (germline): MDHEN, SYDVKM. The CDR3 sequence is 14 residues long. The CDR3, as DNA: TGTGCCAGCAATTTAGCGGGCTCCTACAATGAGCAGTTCTTC. Translated: CASNLAGSYNEQFF.

The J gene is TRBJ1-5, the V gene TRBV4-3; D might be TRBD1 (5 bases). The germline V gene has CDR1 LGHNA and CDR2 YSLEER. V lost 1 base, J lost 6 bases, and 10 bases lay in between. The CDR3 consists of 14 residues. The CDR3 bases are TGCGCCAGCAGCCAAGGTTGGGGCGGTCAGCCCCAGCATTTT. Its protein product is CASSQGWGGQPQHF.

The V call is TRBV7-2, the J call TRBJ1-3, with 7 bases fitting TRBD1. CDR1 is SGHTA and CDR2 is FQGNSA in the germline V gene. Losses at the gene ends were 5 bases for V and 3 bases for J; bases not matched to a gene: 4. The CDR3 covers 14 residues. CDR3 protein: CASSPDRVGNTIYF. The CDR3 region has the DNA TGTGCCAGCAGCCCAGACAGGGTTGGAAACACCATATATTTT.

This rearrangement joins TRBV5-3 to TRBJ1-2, with D perhaps TRBD1 (5 bases). TRBV5-3 is an ORF, and what it does is uncertain. V was pared by 2 bases and J by 1 base, with 12 bases between. This CDR3 comprises 15 residues. CDR3 amino acids: CARSFRTPGNYGYTF. DNA of the CDR3: TGTGCCAGAAGCTTCCGGACACCTGGTAACTATGGCTACACCTTC.

The chain has TRBV4-2 and TRBJ1-2; no clear D gene. Germline assignment: CDR1 LGHNA and CDR2 YNFKEQ. CDR3 size: 16 residues. Deletions cut 1 base from V and 4 bases from J, with 16 bases between. CDR3 in amino acids: CASSQVTQSPGYGYTF. The CDR3 nucleotides read TGTGCCAGCAGCCAAGTAACACAGTCCCCCGGCTATGGCTACACCTTC.

This clone was seen once. The chain employs TRBV11-2 and TRBJ2-2; 8 bases align to TRBD2. Germline CDR1 and CDR2: SGHAT and FQNNGV. The CDR3 has 17 amino acids. Trimming took 2 bases from V and 5 from J; bases not matched to a gene: 10. For the CDR3, the DNA is TGTGCCAGCAGCTTAAGAGCCAGACTAGCGCCTACCGGGGAGCTGTTTTTT. Translated, it gives CASSLRARLAPTGELFF.

The genes are TRBV5-1 and TRBJ2-3; D unclear. The CDR3 is 13 residues long. V shed 6 bases and J shed 0 bases, with 8 bases lying between them. Looked up from germline, CDR1 is SGHRS and CDR2 is YFSETQ. CDR3 amino acids: CASTSVSTDTQYF. Here the CDR3 DNA reads TGCGCCAGCACCAGCGTGAGCACAGATACGCAGTATTTT.

DNA for the CDR3: TGTGCCAGTAGTTCCGGACAGGGGAGTACTTACACTGAAGCTTTCTTT. Encoded protein: CASSSGQGSTYTEAFF. V is TRBV19 and J is TRBJ1-1, with 9 bases aligning to TRBD1. V was pared by 5 bases and J by 3 bases, with 10 bases of the junction left unmatched. The CDR3 is 16 amino acids. The V gene's germline CDR1 is LNHDA and CDR2 SQIVND (reference sequence). Complete variable domain (other parts from reference TRBV19 and TRBJ1-1): DGGITQSPKYLFRKEGQNVTLSCEQNLNHDAMYWYRQDPGQGLRLIYYSQIVNDFQKGDIAEGYSVSREKKESFPLTVTSAQKNPTAFYLCASSSGQGSTYTEAFFGQGTRLTVV.

The chain joins TRBV11-2 to TRBJ2-1; TRBD2 agrees at 7 bases. Germline CDR1 is SGHAT and CDR2 is FQNNGV. V shed 3 bases and J 5 bases; nucleotides not matched to a gene: 1. The CDR3 loop spans 13 amino acids. CDR3 sequence (DNA): TGTGCCAGCAGCTTTCTAGCGGACAATGAGCAGTTCTTC. Its protein product is CASSFLADNEQFF.

The genes are TRBV15 and TRBJ2-5, with D unclear. Between the trimmed V and J ends, which lost 1 base and 5 bases, there was a span of 11 bases. CDR3 length: 14 residues. Germline V lookup: CDR1 LNHNV, CDR2 YYDKDF (reference sequence). The CDR3 reads CATSRAPPRETQYF. Here the CDR3 DNA reads TGTGCCACCAGCAGAGCTCCCCCTAGGGAGACCCAGTACTTC.

V usage is TRBV27 and J usage is TRBJ2-7, with 9 bases aligning to TRBD1. Losses at the gene ends were 2 bases for V and 6 bases for J; bases not matched to a gene: 8. The germline V gene has CDR1 MNHEY and CDR2 SMNVEV (reference sequence). This CDR3 spans 15 amino acids. The CDR3 protein is CASSLTGGSFREQYF. The CDR3, as DNA: TGTGCCAGCAGTTTAACAGGGGGCTCGTTTCGCGAGCAGTACTTC.

This clone was recorded once. The CDR3 sequence is CASSNAGYNQPQHF. CDR3 in DNA: TGTGCCAGCAGTAATGCAGGATACAATCAGCCCCAGCATTTT. This chain joins TRBV6-2 or TRBV6-3 and TRBJ1-5; D remains unclear. Trimming shortened V by 5 bases and J by 3 bases, and 11 bases separated the two germline ends. The germline V gene has CDR1 MNHEY and CDR2 SVGEGT. The CDR3 runs to 14 residues.

This clone was seen just once. This chain uses TRBV3-1 (or the pseudogene TRBV3-2) with TRBJ1-4; 10 nucleotides agree with TRBD1. The germline V gene encodes CDR1 LGHDT and CDR2 YNNKEL (reference sequence). Germline trimming cut 1 base from V and 8 bases from J; bases unmatched to any gene: 1. This CDR3 has 14 amino acids. The CDR3 loop is CASSQVGQGEKLFF. CDR3 DNA: TGTGCCAGCAGCCAAGTGGGACAGGGGGAAAAACTGTTTTTT.

This sequence joins TRBV4-2 and TRBJ2-7, with a tentative D call TRBD1 (5 bases). V lost 8 bases and J lost 2, with 10 bases in between. The germline V gene has CDR1 LGHNA and CDR2 YNFKEQ. The CDR3 extends over 12 amino acids. This CDR3 is CASASGTYEQYF. The CDR3 nucleotides read TGTGCCAGCGCCTCAGGGACCTACGAGCAGTACTTC.

This clone was observed a few times. The V call is TRBV5-1, the J call TRBJ2-2; perhaps TRBD1 as D (5 bases). V was cut by 0 bases and J by 4 bases, with 13 bases left in between. The CDR3 spans 16 residues. From germline, CDR1 is SGHRS and CDR2 YFSETQ. Here the CDR3 DNA reads TGCGCCAGCAGCTTGGGGGGCACGCTCCTCACCGGGGAGCTGTTTTTT. It yields the protein CASSLGGTLLTGELFF.

This clone was picked up one time. The chain combines TRBV4-2 with TRBJ1-1; D unclear. This CDR3 is 15 amino acids long. With 6 bases removed from V and 1 base from J, the gap between germline ends came to 15 bases. Germline V lookup: CDR1 LGHNA, CDR2 YNFKEQ. The CDR3 protein is CASRLTDFQNTEAFF. CDR3 DNA: TGTGCCAGCAGGTTAACGGACTTCCAGAACACTGAAGCTTTCTTT.

V is TRBV27 and J is TRBJ2-3; 9 bases line up with TRBD2. J was trimmed by 0 bases and V by 6 bases; bases with no gene match: 13. This CDR3 is built from 18 residues. Germline lookup yields CDR1 MNHEY and CDR2 SMNVEV (reference sequence). This CDR3 reads CASSHSSGASISTDTQYF. The CDR3 nucleotides read TGTGCCAGCAGCCACTCTAGCGGGGCCTCCATAAGCACAGATACGCAGTATTTT.

The CDR3 DNA reads TGCAGTGCTAGTCACAGGGGGCAGGCAGATACGCAGTATTTT. The encoded protein is CSASHRGQADTQYF. The genes are TRBV20-1 and TRBJ2-3; 9 nucleotides agree with TRBD1. V was pared by 3 bases and J by 4 bases, with 5 bases of the junction left unmatched. The CDR3 is 14 amino acids. Germline CDR1 DFQATT, CDR2 SNEGSKA (reference sequence).

The J gene is TRBJ2-5, the V gene TRBV15; TRBD1 agrees at 10 bases. This CDR3 contains 16 residues. Looked up from germline, CDR1 is LNHNV and CDR2 is YYDKDF (reference sequence). With 5 bases clipped from V and 5 bases from J, the junction kept 11 bases outside the gene matches. The CDR3 DNA sequence: TGTGCCACCAGCCCCCCCGGGACAGGGGCACGCGAGACCCAGTACTTC. This translates into CATSPPGTGARETQYF.

The chain combines TRBV7-8 with TRBJ1-2; D is possibly TRBD1 (6 bases). CDR3 size: 15 residues. Germline V lookup: CDR1 SGHVS, CDR2 FQNEAQ. The V end was cut by 5 bases, the J end by 2 bases, with 15 bases between. The CDR3, as DNA: TGTGCCAGCAGCCATGGACAGCTCAGAAACTATGGCTACACCTTC. Translating gives CASSHGQLRNYGYTF. Together with reference TRBV7-8 and TRBJ1-2, the CDR3 gives the full variable domain: GAGVSQSPRYKVAKRGQDVALRCDPISGHVSLFWYQQALGQGPEFLTYFQNEAQLDKSGLPSDRFFAERPEGSVSTLKIQRTQQEDSAVYLCASSHGQLRNYGYTFGSGTRLTVV.

The chain is built from TRBV5-1 and TRBJ2-5; 7 positions match TRBD1. Germline V gives CDR1 SGHRS, CDR2 YFSETQ. Trimming took 4 bases from V and 5 from J; bases not matched to a gene: 14. The CDR3 runs to 16 residues. The CDR3 loop reads CASSPLTQGWKETQYF. The DNA for the CDR3 is TGCGCCAGCAGCCCTCTGACACAGGGGTGGAAGGAGACCCAGTACTTC.